The 31 T cell receptor beta chains presented below share a single source sample, sequenced in a study of human T cells and chemical hapten exposure (dated by TCRdb to about 2021). This specimen's time point label, interpreted: patch test 1, 2 weeks after DPC sensitization. Read against the paper, the sample's treatment or condition label means: therapeutic diphenylcyclopropenone sensitization with weekly scalp DPC. Library generation was performed with RACE. The sequencer was a NextSeq 500. Using fastp at Q25 and MiXCR, TCRdb reprocessed the public reads and kept productive beta chains. Every CDR3 protein is listed once, alongside the most common genes and DNA of its rows. Here the sample has tens of thousands of distinct CDR3 sequences; around 10% occur a single time. Of the sample, approximately 4% falls within the top ten clones. This sample comprised whole blood, obtained in connection with sensitization to the hapten diphenylcyclopropenone (DPC). These receptors came from a woman aged 45-60 years with alopecia areata. Some clones in this sample may be carry-over from other donors' samples.

This clonotype was seen a few times. V gene TRBV30 combines with J gene TRBJ2-2; no clear D. V lost 3 bases to trimming and J lost 5 bases, with 7 bases between them. Looked up from germline, CDR1 is GTSNPN and CDR2 is SVGIG (reference sequence). CDR3 length: 12 residues. The CDR3 reads CAWRWGTGELFF. The CDR3 coding sequence is TGTGCCTGGAGGTGGGGAACCGGGGAGCTGTTTTTT.

This clonotype has a count of ten or more. The gene calls are TRBV3-1 and TRBJ2-7, with 7 bases that match TRBD1. The trim removed 7 bases at V and 4 bases at J, leaving 10 bases unmatched. CDR1 is LGHDT, CDR2 YNNKEL, per germline (reference sequence). The CDR3 has 14 residues. The CDR3, as DNA: TGTGCCAGCAAGAGAACCGGGACAGCTTACGAGCAGTACTTC. Amino acids: CASKRTGTAYEQYF.

The chain carries TRBV2 and TRBJ2-7, with 8 nucleotides matching TRBD2. The V gene end was trimmed by 3 bases and the J gene end by 9 bases; junction bases not matched to a gene: 10. The CDR3 consists of 14 residues. CDR1 and CDR2 (germline): SNHLY, FYNNEI. The CDR3 reads CASSESGGLTGQYF. CDR3 nucleotide sequence: TGTGCCAGCAGTGAGAGCGGGGGCCTTACAGGGCAGTACTTC.

The table lists this clonotype with many counts. The chain couples TRBV29-1 to TRBJ2-7; 7 nucleotides match TRBD1. This CDR3 has 12 amino acids. With V trimmed by 7 bases and J by 5 bases, 8 bases remained unmatched. Germline values: CDR1 SQVTM, CDR2 ANQGSEA. Here the CDR3 DNA reads TGCAGCGGTAAGACAGGGAACAACGAGCAGTACTTC. This codes for CSGKTGNNEQYF.

In its sample, this clonotype was seen many times. V and J are TRBV4-2 and TRBJ2-3, with D perhaps being TRBD1 or TRBD2 (5 bases each). This CDR3 is 16 amino acids long. Trimming shortened V by 3 bases and J by 0 bases, and 13 bases separated the two germline ends. Per the germline V gene, CDR1 is LGHNA and CDR2 is YNFKEQ. CDR3 nucleotides: TGTGCCAGCAGCCATACCGGGACGGTAAGCACAGATACGCAGTATTTT. Protein: CASSHTGTVSTDTQYF.

The chain links TRBV12-3 or TRBV12-4 to TRBJ1-3, with 8 bases lining up with TRBD1. The CDR3 loop spans 14 amino acids. Trimming cost V 6 bases and J 3 bases; bases outside gene matches: 4. CDR3 residues: CASRGQGFGNTIYF. Written as DNA, the CDR3 is TGTGCCAGCAGAGGACAGGGATTTGGAAACACCATATATTTT.

The rearrangement uses TRBV5-4 and TRBJ2-1, with TRBD1 matching 10 bases. J lost 5 bases, V lost 1 base, and 3 bases had no gene match. This CDR3 is 15 amino acids long. Germline assignment: CDR1 SGHNT and CDR2 YYREEE (reference sequence). The CDR3 region is CASSLRDRGNNEQFF. The CDR3 DNA reads as TGTGCCAGCAGCTTGCGGGACAGGGGTAACAATGAGCAGTTCTTC.

The rearrangement links TRBV2 to TRBJ2-7; no firm D call. This CDR3 is 12 amino acids long. Germline V gene sequence: CDR1 SNHLY, CDR2 FYNNEI. V was pared by 9 bases and J by 3 bases, with 12 bases between. CDR3 sequence (DNA): TGTGCCAGTGGTTTAGGGTTCTACGAGCAGTACTTC. This gives the protein CASGLGFYEQYF.

The sample holds many counts of this clonotype. The chain employs TRBV12-3 or TRBV12-4 and TRBJ1-2, with D possibly matching TRBD1 (6 bases). V lost 5 bases to trimming and J lost 6 bases, with 10 bases between them. The CDR3 contains 12 residues. CDR3 nucleotides: TGTGCCAGCAGTGCCACAGGGCATGGCTACACCTTC. Its protein product is CASSATGHGYTF.

This clonotype was counted between two and nine times. The chain couples TRBV7-9 to TRBJ1-4, with a possible D match to TRBD1 (5 bases). Per the germline V gene, CDR1 is SEHNR and CDR2 is FQNEAQ (reference sequence). The germline V and J ends were trimmed by 5 bases and 4 bases, with 11 bases remaining between them. This CDR3 is built from 14 residues. The CDR3 DNA is TGTGCCAGCAGCCAGGGATCCAATAATGAAAAACTGTTTTTT. Amino acid sequence: CASSQGSNNEKLFF. The variable domain in full, with the rest retrieved from reference TRBV7-9 and TRBJ1-4, is DTGVSQNPRHKITKRGQNVTFRCDPISEHNRLYWYRQTLGQGPEFLTYFQNEAQLEKSRLLSDRFSAERPKGSFSTLEIQRTEQGDSAMYLCASSQGSNNEKLFFGSGTQLSVL.

The gene calls are TRBV28 and TRBJ1-1, with D maybe TRBD1 (5 bases). Per the germline V gene, CDR1 is MDHEN and CDR2 is SYDVKM. This CDR3 region has 14 residues. The ends were cut back, 7 bases at V and 1 base at J, with 13 bases in the middle. CDR3 sequence reads: CASILQGWNTEAFF. Written as DNA, the CDR3 is TGTGCCAGCATTCTGCAGGGTTGGAACACTGAAGCTTTCTTT.

V and J are TRBV5-4 and TRBJ2-1; the D gene is possibly TRBD2 (6 bases). V was pared by 0 bases and J by 10 bases, with 20 bases between. This CDR3 has 16 amino acids. Germline lookup yields CDR1 SGHNT and CDR2 YYREEE (reference sequence). CDR3 nucleotides: TGTGCCAGCAGCTTGGTTCCCGGGAGCGAGATGAAAGAGCAGTTCTTC. This sequence encodes CASSLVPGSEMKEQFF. The entire variable domain, with the rest obtained from reference TRBV5-4 and TRBJ2-1, is as follows: ETGVTQSPTHLIKTRGQQVTLRCSSQSGHNTVSWYQQALGQGPQFIFQYYREEENGRGNFPPRFSGLQFPNYSSELNVNALELDDSALYLCASSLVPGSEMKEQFFGPGTRLTVL.

The rearrangement joins TRBV18 to TRBJ1-1; 7 bases fit TRBD1. The CDR3 loop spans 16 amino acids. V dropped 4 bases and J dropped 3; count of bases not matched to a gene: 11. Germline CDR1 reads KGHSH; CDR2 reads LQKENI. CDR3 protein: CASSRGTVGRDTEAFF. For the CDR3, the DNA is TGTGCCAGCTCACGAGGGACAGTGGGAAGGGACACTGAAGCTTTCTTT.

As regards this clonotype: Being one base from a much bigger clone, this may be a read error. The chain employs TRBV27 and TRBJ2-6; weak D call: TRBD1 (5 bases). Germline V gives CDR1 MNHEY, CDR2 SMNVEV (reference sequence). This CDR3 spans 16 amino acids. The CDR3 DNA follows: TGTGCCAGCAGTTGGCACAGCAGCTCTGGGGCCAACGTCCAGACTTTC. Translation gives CASSWHSSSGANVQTF.

This clonotype was observed a handful of times. V is TRBV4-3 and J is TRBJ1-4; TRBD1 aligns across 7 bases. CDR3 length equals 15 residues. The V gene's germline CDR1 is LGHNA and CDR2 YSLEER. V lost 3 bases and J lost 6; bases outside the gene matches: 7. The CDR3 DNA sequence: TGCGCCAGCAGCCACTCGACAGGGAAATATGAAAAACTGTTTTTT. It yields the protein CASSHSTGKYEKLFF.

The chain couples TRBV7-9 to TRBJ2-3, with a tentative D call TRBD1 (5 bases). The V and J ends lost 2 bases and 2 bases respectively, with 11 bases between them. The CDR3 spans 15 residues. CDR1 is SEHNR, CDR2 FQNEAQ, per germline (reference sequence). The CDR3 loop reads CASSLRQTHTDTQYF. For the CDR3, the DNA is TGTGCCAGCAGCTTAAGACAGACCCACACAGATACGCAGTATTTT.

This clonotype was seen many times. Its ends do not fully match the called genes, so a read error is possible. This sequence joins TRBV20-1 and TRBJ1-2; D possibly corresponds to TRBD1 (5 bases). CDR3 length equals 11 residues. The germline gives CDR1 DFQATT, CDR2 SNEGSKA (reference sequence). The CDR3 is CSARTMTTTFF. DNA of the CDR3: TGCAGTGCTCGGACAATGACAACTACATTCTTC.

This chain links TRBV29-1 with TRBJ2-7, with 7 bases lining up with TRBD1. Trimming removed 7 bases from V and 3 bases from J; junction bases left unmatched: 12. This CDR3 is built from 14 residues. From germline, CDR1 is SQVTM and CDR2 ANQGSEA. The CDR3 loop is CSAKTGAKGYEQYF. The CDR3 DNA sequence: TGCAGCGCCAAAACAGGGGCGAAAGGCTACGAGCAGTACTTC.

This clonotype appeared many times. J is TRBJ2-3 and V is TRBV7-9, with D perhaps TRBD2 (6 bases). The germline V gene has CDR1 SEHNR and CDR2 FQNEAQ (reference sequence). The CDR3 has 15 residues. Deletions cut 5 bases from V and 10 bases from J, with 22 bases between. In DNA form, the CDR3 reads TGTGCCAGCAGCCCGAAAACCGGGACTTTGGGAGCGCAGTATTTT. Its protein product is CASSPKTGTLGAQYF.

The V gene is TRBV3-1, the J gene TRBJ1-5; the D gene is possibly TRBD1 (5 bases). Trimming shortened V by 4 bases and J by 4 bases, and 17 bases separated the two germline ends. The germline CDR1 and CDR2 sequences are LGHDT and YNNKEL (reference sequence). The CDR3 spans 16 residues. The CDR3 bases are TGTGCCAGCAGCCGGAGTGGGACTGCCGCTAATCAGCCCCAGCATTTT. This sequence encodes CASSRSGTAANQPQHF.

The chain links TRBV29-1 to TRBJ2-6; D unresolved. This CDR3 comprises 14 residues. Germline V CDR1 and CDR2: SQVTM, ANQGSEA. With 3 bases removed from V and 3 bases from J, the gap between germline ends came to 9 bases. CDR3 in amino acids: CSVEKVFGANVLTF. The CDR3 coding sequence is TGCAGCGTTGAGAAGGTTTTTGGGGCCAACGTCCTGACTTTC. Full variable domain (rest looked up from reference TRBV29-1 and TRBJ2-6): SAVISQKPSRDICQRGTSLTIQCQVDSQVTMMFWYRQQPGQSLTLIATANQGSEATYESGFVIDKFPISRPNLTFSTLTVSNMSPEDSSIYLCSVEKVFGANVLTFGAGSRLTVL.

The chain's CDR3 is CASTYSGTAANSPLHF. CDR3 in DNA: TGTGCCAGTACGTATTCCGGGACAGCCGCCAATTCACCCCTCCACTTT. The rearrangement joins TRBV6-5 to TRBJ1-6; TRBD1 matches 7 bases. Germline CDR1 is MNHEY and CDR2 is SVGAGI. The V and J ends lost 9 bases and 7 bases, in that order; junction bases with no gene match: 15. This CDR3 has 16 residues.

This clonotype was observed a handful of times. The V call is TRBV2, the J call TRBJ2-5; 9 bases map to TRBD1. The trim removed 6 bases at V and 7 bases at J, leaving 3 bases unmatched. Germline values: CDR1 SNHLY, CDR2 FYNNEI. The CDR3 is made up of 12 amino acids. The CDR3 sequence: CASRTGGGTQYF. CDR3 nucleotide sequence: TGTGCCAGCAGGACAGGGGGAGGGACCCAGTACTTC.

Relative to its sample, this clonotype is medium-sized. This chain joins TRBV4-2 and TRBJ1-1; tentative D call: TRBD1 (5 bases). The germline gives CDR1 LGHNA, CDR2 YNFKEQ. This CDR3 region has 15 residues. With 4 bases removed from V and 5 bases from J, the gap between germline ends came to 17 bases. In DNA, the CDR3 is TGTGCCAGCAGCCGCATCCTAACTGAGGGGACTGAAGCTTTCTTT. Encoded protein: CASSRILTEGTEAFF.

The chain joins TRBV9 to TRBJ2-7; D is perhaps TRBD2 (6 bases). The germline CDR1 and CDR2 sequences are SGDLS and YYNGEE. The CDR3 length is 15 residues. Trimming shortened V by 0 bases and J by 7 bases, and 17 bases separated the two germline ends. In DNA form, the CDR3 reads TGTGCCAGCAGCGTAGATAGCGGCAGGATGGTGGAGCAGTACTTC. The encoded protein is CASSVDSGRMVEQYF.

In this sample, this clonotype turned up a few times. This chain links TRBV7-9 with TRBJ2-7, with 10 bases identical to TRBD2. With V trimmed by 6 bases and J by 2 bases, 7 bases remained unmatched. The CDR3 contains 15 residues. The V gene's germline CDR1 is SEHNR and CDR2 FQNEAQ (reference sequence). CDR3 nucleotide sequence: TGTGCCAGCAGTCAGAGCGGGAGGGCCCCCTACGAGCAGTACTTC. This codes for CASSQSGRAPYEQYF.

The chain is built from TRBV6-6 and TRBJ2-4, with a weak D call TRBD1 (6 bases). V gave up 8 bases and J gave up 2 bases, with 16 bases separating them. Germline CDR1 reads MNHNY; CDR2 reads SVGAGI (reference sequence). This CDR3 is 15 amino acids long. The CDR3 region is CASARGVETKNIQYF. The CDR3 coding sequence is TGTGCCAGCGCCAGGGGTGTCGAGACCAAAAACATTCAGTACTTC.

Ten or more counts support this clonotype. J is TRBJ2-5 and V is TRBV14; D is undetermined. The CDR3 runs to 13 residues. Per the germline V gene, CDR1 is SGHDN and CDR2 is FVKESK. Deletions cut 5 bases from V and 2 bases from J, with 9 bases between. The CDR3 DNA reads TGTGCCAGCAGCTCTCTGGGGCAAGAGACCCAGTACTTC. Encoded protein: CASSSLGQETQYF.

This clonotype was picked up many times. The chain couples TRBV28 to TRBJ2-3, with D uncertain. The germline V gene encodes CDR1 MDHEN and CDR2 SYDVKM. With 6 bases removed from V and 2 bases from J, the gap between germline ends came to 15 bases. The CDR3 runs to 15 residues. This CDR3 is CASRREDVFTDTQYF. The CDR3 DNA reads TGTGCCAGCAGACGTGAGGATGTTTTCACAGATACGCAGTATTTT.

This clonotype was seen at least ten times. The chain uses TRBV9 and TRBJ1-1, with a tentative D call TRBD1 (5 bases). Between the trimmed V and J ends, which lost 2 bases and 0 bases, there was a span of 8 bases. The CDR3 runs to 14 residues. Per germline, CDR1 SGDLS and CDR2 YYNGEE. CDR3 bases: TGTGCCAGCAGCGTGTCGACAGTGAACACTGAAGCTTTCTTT. As protein: CASSVSTVNTEAFF.

Of note for this clonotype: A much bigger clone sits one base away, suggesting this may be a read error. The V and J genes are TRBV19 and TRBJ1-2; D is undetermined. The germline V gene has CDR1 LNHDA and CDR2 SQIVND (reference sequence). The CDR3 contains 13 residues. The CDR3 DNA sequence: TGTGCCAGTAGTATGAGCAGCCCCTATGGCCACACCTTC. Its translation is CASSMSSPYGHTF.